The 28 T cell receptor beta chains below all came from one sample that was sequenced in a study of T cell clones after liver transplantation. Method: immunoSEQ multiplex PCR; TCRdb's copy keeps in-frame clones and lacks some. The data contain some 120,000 clones, around nine tenths of them singletons. This specimen was CD4+ T cells from blood, taken 12 months after liver transplant. The receptor source for this set is a human patient who received a liver transplant. Some T cells may have come from the graft donor.

The chain uses TRBV7-2 and TRBJ2-3, with 12 bases identical to TRBD2. V lost 5 bases and J lost 1; bases outside the gene matches: 10. Germline V gene data show CDR1 as SGHTA and CDR2 as FQGNSA. The CDR3 is 18 residues long. CDR3 loop: CASSPSGRGSVGTDTQYF. CDR3 in DNA: TGTGCCAGCAGCCCTAGCGGGAGGGGATCAGTCGGCACAGATACGCAGTATTTT.

The genes are TRBV4-3 and TRBJ2-3; D is perhaps TRBD1 (5 bases). Germline V gives CDR1 LGHNA, CDR2 YSLEER. Trimming stripped 0 bases from V and 5 bases from J, with 9 bases between. CDR3 length equals 14 residues. CDR3 nucleotides: TGCGCCAGCAGCCAAGATGGGGCCTTAGATACGCAGTATTTT. It specifies CASSQDGALDTQYF.

V usage is TRBV30 and J usage is TRBJ2-7; the match to TRBD2 covers 8 bases. CDR1 and CDR2 (germline): GTSNPN, SVGIG (reference sequence). Losses at the gene ends were 5 bases for V and 1 base for J; bases not matched to a gene: 4. This CDR3 has 13 residues. The CDR3, as DNA: TGTGCCTGGGGGACTAGACGGTCCTACGAGCAGTACTTC. Protein product: CAWGTRRSYEQYF.

The chain is built from TRBV28 and TRBJ1-2; TRBD1 aligns across 11 bases. The J segment lost 5 bases and the V segment lost 7 bases, leaving 6 bases of the junction unmatched. CDR1 is MDHEN and CDR2 is SYDVKM in the germline V gene. This CDR3 has 14 amino acids. The DNA of the CDR3 is TGTGCCAGCACCAAAGGGACAGGGGGGTATGGCTACACCTTC. This sequence encodes CASTKGTGGYGYTF.

This clone came up many times. The CDR3 loop reads CASSPYGQGEQYF. The CDR3, as DNA: TGTGCCAGCAGCCCTTACGGACAGGGCGAGCAGTACTTC. The chain employs TRBV7-3 and TRBJ2-7, with 8 nucleotides matching TRBD1. The germline V gene has CDR1 SGHTA and CDR2 FQGTGA. Unmatched junction bases numbered 6, after V lost 5 bases and J lost 6 bases. CDR3 length: 13 amino acids.

V is TRBV5-8 and J is TRBJ1-1; D is unresolved. V was trimmed by 1 base and J by 7 bases, leaving 5 bases between them. Germline-derived CDR1 and CDR2 are SGHTS and YDEGEE. The CDR3 consists of 11 residues. The CDR3 spells CASSLYGEAFF. The CDR3 nucleotides read TGTGCCAGCAGCTTGTACGGTGAAGCTTTCTTT.

As for this clone: At one end, the junction sequence differs from germline, possibly due to a read error. The J gene is TRBJ1-1, the V gene TRBV7-7; D call uncertain. The CDR3 runs 15 residues. Germline V gene sequence: CDR1 SSHAT, CDR2 FNYEAQ (reference sequence). The chain's CDR3 is CASSSAGRDNTEAFF. The CDR3 coding sequence is TGTGCTAGCAGCTCCGCCGGCAGAGACAACACTGAAGCTTTCTTT.

The chain is built from TRBV28 and TRBJ2-2, with TRBD1 matching 7 bases. CDR3 size: 14 residues. CDR1 and CDR2 from the germline V gene are MDHEN and SYDVKM. V shed 3 bases, J shed 7 bases, and the junction held 5 bases outside the gene matches. Here the CDR3 reads CASSFLGTVGELFF. The CDR3 nucleotides read TGTGCCAGCAGTTTTTTGGGGACAGTCGGGGAGCTGTTTTTT.

The chain links TRBV6-1 to TRBJ2-7, with 11 bases matching TRBD1. Germline CDR1 is MNHNS and CDR2 is SASEGT. The ends lost 5 bases at V and 3 bases at J; junction bases unmatched: 6. The CDR3 runs to 15 residues. Here the CDR3 DNA reads TGTGCCAGCAGTAGAGGACAGGGGGCCGTCTACGAGCAGTACTTC. This gives the protein CASSRGQGAVYEQYF.

This chain connects TRBV7-9 to TRBJ2-1; D may be TRBD2 (5 bases). This CDR3 is 15 amino acids long. The germline V gene encodes CDR1 SEHNR and CDR2 FQNEAQ (reference sequence). V shed 5 bases and J shed 7 bases, with 18 bases lying between them. The CDR3 here is CASSPWASLGNEQFF. CDR3 DNA sequence: TGTGCCAGCAGCCCGTGGGCTAGCTTGGGGAATGAGCAGTTCTTC.

The chain links TRBV6-5 to TRBJ1-4; D call uncertain. The CDR3 totals 13 residues. The V and J ends lost 9 bases and 7 bases respectively, with 15 bases between them. CDR1 MNHEY and CDR2 SVGAGI come from the germline V gene. For the CDR3, the DNA is TGTGCCAGTGGACCCTCCGACCCTGAAAAACTGTTTTTT. It is translated as CASGPSDPEKLFF.

The J gene is TRBJ2-7, the V gene TRBV15; a possible D gene is TRBD1 (6 bases). Germline CDR1 reads LNHNV; CDR2 reads YYDKDF (reference sequence). Trimming took 3 bases from V and 4 from J, leaving 10 bases between them. The CDR3 covers 13 residues. CDR3 in amino acids: CATSRRTAYEQYF. DNA for the CDR3: TGTGCCACCAGCAGGAGGACAGCGTACGAGCAGTACTTC.

About this clone itself: The same CDR3 also results from other DNA sequences found in this sample. The chain is built from TRBV28 and TRBJ1-1; the D is unclear. V was pared by 7 bases and J by 2 bases, with 5 bases between. CDR3 length: 11 amino acids. The germline CDR1 and CDR2 sequences are MDHEN and SYDVKM. CDR3 protein: CASKVNTEAFF. Written as DNA, the CDR3 is TGTGCCAGCAAGGTTAACACTGAAGCTTTCTTT.

This chain uses TRBV4-1 with TRBJ2-7, with D possibly being TRBD1 (5 bases). Trimming took off 2 bases at V and 6 bases at J, with 17 bases between the two ends. CDR3 length equals 15 residues. In germline, CDR1 is MGHRA, CDR2 YSYEKL. The CDR3 sequence is CASSQYQGILTEQYF. The CDR3 nucleotides are TGCGCCAGCAGCCAATACCAGGGTATTCTTACCGAGCAGTACTTC.

In nucleotides, the CDR3 is TGTGCCAGTAGTATACTCGGGACAGGGAATCATCAGCCCCAGCATTTT. Translated: CASSILGTGNHQPQHF. V gene TRBV19 combines with J gene TRBJ1-5; 9 bases map to TRBD1. The CDR3 loop spans 16 amino acids. V trimming: 2 bases; J trimming: 5 bases; junction bases outside the gene matches: 7. The germline gives CDR1 LNHDA, CDR2 SQIVND (reference sequence).

The chain has TRBV7-9 and TRBJ1-1; TRBD1 is a possible D gene (5 bases). The CDR3 spans 13 residues. Germline lookup yields CDR1 SEHNR and CDR2 FQNEAQ (reference sequence). Trimming pared 1 base from V and 7 bases from J, leaving 10 bases between. The CDR3 protein is CASSLEWGNEAFF. The CDR3 nucleotides are TGTGCCAGCAGCTTAGAGTGGGGGAATGAAGCTTTCTTT.

This clone was counted a few times. V is TRBV12-5 and J is TRBJ1-1; D is ambiguous. Trimming took off 1 base at V and 1 base at J, with 4 bases between the two ends. Germline loops: CDR1 LGHNT, CDR2 FRNRAP. CDR3 length equals 13 residues. The CDR3 DNA follows: TGTGCTAGTGGTTTGGACGGGAACACTGAAGCTTTCTTT. Translation gives CASGLDGNTEAFF.

This chain links TRBV4-2 with TRBJ1-5; 10 nucleotides line up with TRBD1. The CDR3 is made up of 17 amino acids. V trimming: 2 bases; J trimming: 7 bases; junction bases outside the gene matches: 11. Per the germline V gene, CDR1 is LGHNA and CDR2 is YNFKEQ. CDR3 amino acids: CASSQTFDRGLGQPQHF. CDR3 DNA: TGTGCCAGCAGCCAAACCTTCGACAGGGGGCTGGGGCAGCCCCAGCATTTT.

The chain employs TRBV5-4 and TRBJ2-3, with 14 bases aligning to TRBD2. CDR3 length: 15 amino acids. V gave up 1 base and J gave up 6 bases; unmatched junction bases: 1. The germline gives CDR1 SGHNT, CDR2 YYREEE (reference sequence). The CDR3 nucleotides read TGTGCCAGCAGCTTGCGGACTAGCGGGAGGGATACGCAGTATTTT. It yields the protein CASSLRTSGRDTQYF.

This clone has more than one count but fewer than ten. The gene calls are TRBV18 and TRBJ1-1, with D unresolved. V was shortened by 3 bases and J by 7 bases, with 15 bases between the two germline ends. In germline, CDR1 is KGHSH, CDR2 LQKENI. This CDR3 comprises 14 residues. The DNA for the CDR3 is TGTGCCAGCTCACCTCCCGCCCCGGGCGGTGAAGCTTTCTTT. Amino acids: CASSPPAPGGEAFF.

The rearrangement uses TRBV28 and TRBJ2-2; D is uncertain. V lost 2 bases and J lost 6, with 7 bases in between. CDR1 is MDHEN and CDR2 is SYDVKM in the germline V gene. The CDR3 sequence is 13 residues long. DNA for the CDR3: TGTGCCAGCAGTTTACTCGACTCCGGGGAGCTGTTTTTT. Protein product: CASSLLDSGELFF.

The CDR3 loop reads CASRGTSGVTDTQYF. The CDR3 DNA follows: TGTGCCAGCAGGGGGACTAGCGGGGTCACAGATACGCAGTATTTT. V and J are TRBV2 and TRBJ2-3; 13 positions match TRBD2. Trimming removed 6 bases from V and 2 bases from J; junction bases left unmatched: 2. CDR1 is SNHLY, CDR2 FYNNEI, per germline. CDR3 length: 15 residues.

The chain links TRBV2 to TRBJ1-4; 8 bases match TRBD1. Per germline, CDR1 SNHLY and CDR2 FYNNEI. The CDR3 has 15 amino acids. The junction had 7 bases not matched to a gene; V was cut back by 6 bases and J by 4 bases. The CDR3 coding sequence is TGTGCCAGCAGGGGGCGACAGGGGAATAATGAAAAACTGTTTTTT. Translating gives CASRGRQGNNEKLFF.

This chain connects TRBV6-6 to TRBJ2-5; TRBD2 agrees at 9 bases. Trimming cost V 2 bases and J 13 bases; bases outside gene matches: 8. The CDR3 contains 13 residues. Germline CDR1 is MNHNY and CDR2 is SVGAGI (reference sequence). The CDR3 here is CASSYGHGLARYF. The CDR3 DNA follows: TGTGCCAGCAGTTACGGGCATGGACTAGCGCGGTACTTC.

V usage is TRBV11-2 and J usage is TRBJ2-1; D gene ambiguous. The CDR3 is made up of 15 amino acids. V lost 1 base, J lost 0 bases, and 7 bases lay in between. CDR1 is SGHAT, CDR2 FQNNGV, per germline. The CDR3 sequence: CASSLGGYSYNEQFF. The CDR3 DNA reads as TGTGCCAGCAGCTTAGGGGGTTACTCCTACAATGAGCAGTTCTTC.

The chain employs TRBV18 and TRBJ2-1, with D uncertain. This CDR3 contains 12 residues. V was cut by 3 bases and J by 6 bases, with 6 bases left in between. Per the germline V gene, CDR1 is KGHSH and CDR2 is LQKENI. CDR3 sequence (DNA): TGTGCCAGCTCACCGGCCCGCAATGAGCAGTTCTTC. Its translation: CASSPARNEQFF. The full variable domain, rest sourced from reference TRBV18 and TRBJ2-1, is NAGVMQNPRHLVRRRGQEARLRCSPMKGHSHVYWYRQLPEEGLKFMVYLQKENIIDESGMPKERFSAEFPKEGPSILRIQQVVRGDSAAYFCASSPARNEQFFGPGTRLTVL.

This clone was observed a single time. The V call is TRBV4-2, the J call TRBJ2-1; 13 positions match TRBD2. CDR1 and CDR2 from the germline V gene are LGHNA and YNFKEQ. The CDR3 is made up of 17 amino acids. After removal of 0 bases from V and 3 bases from J, the junction contained 2 bases not matched to a gene. The DNA for the CDR3 is TGTGCCAGCAGCCAAGATGGGACTAGCGGGGACTACAATGAGCAGTTCTTC. Translating it yields CASSQDGTSGDYNEQFF.

The chain uses TRBV15 and TRBJ2-7, with D tentatively TRBD2 (5 bases). V gave up 1 base and J gave up 6 bases, with 10 bases separating them. The CDR3 totals 13 residues. In germline, CDR1 is LNHNV, CDR2 YYDKDF (reference sequence). CDR3 DNA sequence: TGTGCCACCAGCAGAGTGGGAGAAGGCGAGCAGTACTTC. Residues: CATSRVGEGEQYF.